A selection of T cell receptor beta chains follows, all from one sample in a study of blood T cell repertoires in COVID-19. Assay used: immunoSEQ multiplex PCR; TCRdb lists only in-frame clones, some missing. The sample yields about 170,000 clones, approximately 77% seen once. The sequencing input was peripheral blood. The receptors originated from a woman older than 75 with active or convalescent COVID-19. Each CDR3 is given with its conserved first and last residue. Each record gives: clone size, J gene, V gene, D gene, CDR3 DNA, CDR3 protein. D genes are given only for firm matches. Only some rows state a clone size, as once, few, many or a class for expanded clones.

>-|TRBJ2-7|TRBV2|TRBD2
TGTGCCAGCAGTGATGAAAGTCCTAGCGGTCCCTACGAGCAGTACTTC
CASSDESPSGPYEQYF
>-|TRBJ2-3|TRBV24-1|-
TGTGCCACCAGTGATTTGGGGGGCCTTGGTACAGATACGCAGTATTTT
CATSDLGGLGTDTQYF
>once|TRBJ2-1|TRBV7-6|TRBD2
TGTGCCAGCAGCAGGATCAGCGGGAGCGAGAATGAGCAGTTCTTC
CASSRISGSENEQFF
>-|TRBJ2-1|TRBV19|-
TGTGCCAGTAGGGACGGGAGTATCTCCAATGAGCAGTTCTTC
CASRDGSISNEQFF
>-|TRBJ1-2|TRBV9|-
TGTGCCAGCAGCCGAAGGAGTTACTATGGCTACACCTTC
CASSRRSYYGYTF
>-|TRBJ2-1|TRBV27|-
TGTGCCAGCAGTTTAAATGGAGGGGGCAGCGAGCAGTTCTTC
CASSLNGGGSEQFF
>-|TRBJ2-7|TRBV19|TRBD2
TGTGCCAGTAGTATAGCCCGGGGGGCCTACGAGCAGTACTTC
CASSIARGAYEQYF
>once|TRBJ2-3|TRBV11-2|-
TGTGCCAGCAGCCGTGCGCGGGACTTTTCCACAGATACGCAGTATTTT
CASSRARDFSTDTQYF
>few|TRBJ2-4|TRBV4-2|-
TGTGCCAGCAGCCCCCAGTTAGCCAAAAACATTCAGTACTTC
CASSPQLAKNIQYF
>-|TRBJ1-1|TRBV2|TRBD1
TGTGCCAGCGGGGACAGAAGCATGAACACTGAAGCTTTCTTT
CASGDRSMNTEAFF
>-|TRBJ2-1|TRBV24-1|TRBD1
TGTGCCACCAGGCCACGGACGGGACAGGGGAGCTCCTACAATGAGCAGTTCTTC
CATRPRTGQGSSYNEQFF
>-|TRBJ2-3|TRBV6-5|TRBD2
TGTGCCAGCAGTTACGGGACTAGCTCAGATACGCAGTATTTT
CASSYGTSSDTQYF
>-|TRBJ1-2|TRBV28|-
TGTGCCAGCAGTTTACCACTCCAGGGCGGCTATGGCTACACCTTC
CASSLPLQGGYGYTF
>-|TRBJ1-5|TRBV2|-
TGTGCCAGCAGCCCCATACAGGGAGACCAGCCCCAGCATTTT
CASSPIQGDQPQHF
>-|TRBJ2-7|TRBV5-1|-
TGCGCCAGCAGCGGGGACATGACCTACGAGCAGTACTTC
CASSGDMTYEQYF
>-|TRBJ2-1|TRBV11-2|-
TGTGCCAGCAGCCCCGTTAGGGGCTCCTACAATGAGCAGTTCTTC
CASSPVRGSYNEQFF
>once|TRBJ2-2|TRBV19|TRBD1
TGTGCCAGTAGTACCCGACAGGGGCCCCTTGGGGGCGGGGAGCTGTTTTTT
CASSTRQGPLGGGELFF
>-|TRBJ2-7|TRBV10-3|-
TGTGCCATCAGTGAACCCAGTGGGCTGGGGGCGGACGAGCAGTACTTC
CAISEPSGLGADEQYF
>-|TRBJ1-5|TRBV12-5|-
TGTGCTAGTGGCCTCCTGGGGCGGCAGCCCCAGCATTTT
CASGLLGRQPQHF
>-|TRBJ1-1|TRBV7-9|TRBD1
TGTGCCAGCAGCTGGACAGGGGCCGGGGGTGAAGCTTTCTTT
CASSWTGAGGEAFF
>-|TRBJ2-6|TRBV6-6|-
TGTGCCAGCAGAGTACTCTCCGGGGCCAACGTCCTGACTTTC
CASRVLSGANVLTF
>-|TRBJ2-7|TRBV10-2|-
TGCGCCAGCAGAGTAGACGGGATAAGTGAGCAGTACTTC
CASRVDGISEQYF
>-|TRBJ2-3|TRBV9|TRBD2
TGTGCCAGCAGCACACGACTTAGCGGGATCACAGATACGCAGTATTTT
CASSTRLSGITDTQYF
>-|TRBJ2-7|TRBV5-8|TRBD2
TGTGCCAGCAGCTCCCCCGGCGGGAGGCCGGCCTACGAGCAGTACTTC
CASSSPGGRPAYEQYF
>-|TRBJ2-1|TRBV19|TRBD1
TGTGCCAGTAGTATAGGGACAGGGGGGATAGGGGGTGAGCAGTTCTTC
CASSIGTGGIGGEQFF
>-|TRBJ1-2|TRBV5-6|TRBD1
TGTGCCAGCAGCTGGGGGGACAGTACCTATGGCTACACCTTC
CASSWGDSTYGYTF
>once|TRBJ1-4|TRBV24-1|TRBD1
TGTGCCACCAGTGATCCCCTCCCACGGCAGGGGGCTTATAATGAAAAACTGTTTTTT
CATSDPLPRQGAYNEKLFF
>-|TRBJ1-2|TRBV5-1|-
TGCGCCAGCAGCTTGGAACCAGAATACTATGGCTACACCTTC
CASSLEPEYYGYTF
>few|TRBJ2-1|TRBV28|TRBD1
TGTGCCAGCACCCTTCCCCAGGGGGCTGGTGAGCAGTTCTTC
CASTLPQGAGEQFF
>-|TRBJ1-2|TRBV7-3|-
TGTGCCAGCAGCCCCTTTCCAGGGCATGGCTACACCTTC
CASSPFPGHGYTF
>-|TRBJ2-3|TRBV5-1|-
TGCGCCAGCAGCTTGACGGTCACAGATACGCAGTATTTT
CASSLTVTDTQYF
>-|TRBJ1-1|TRBV10-3|-
TGTGCCATCAGTGAGCTCAGGATCGGCAGGCCCTACACTGAAGCTTTCTTT
CAISELRIGRPYTEAFF
>-|TRBJ2-7|TRBV9|TRBD2
TGTGCCAGCAGCGTATCCAGCGGGAGCCCCTACGAGCAGTACTTC
CASSVSSGSPYEQYF
>-|TRBJ1-2|TRBV29-1|-
TGCAGCGTTGAGGACAGAAACTATGGCTACACCTTC
CSVEDRNYGYTF
>once|TRBJ2-7|TRBV2|-
TGTGCCAGCAATCCCCGGAGGGATTCCTACGAGCAGTACTTC
CASNPRRDSYEQYF
>-|TRBJ2-1|TRBV10-3|-
TGTGCCATCAGTGACCTTAAAGGGGGAATTGCCAATGAGCAGTTCTTC
CAISDLKGGIANEQFF
>-|TRBJ1-1|TRBV10-3|-
TGTGCCATCAGTGAGTCGGGGCAGAACACTGAAGCTTTCTTT
CAISESGQNTEAFF
>-|TRBJ2-1|TRBV27|-
TGTGCCAGCAGTTTATCGTCCTACTACAATGAGCAGTTCTTC
CASSLSSYYNEQFF
>few|TRBJ2-4|TRBV6-2/TRBV6-3|TRBD1
TGTGCCAGCAGTTACCCAAAACCGGGACAGGGGTCCCGCGCGGTCAAAAACATTCAGTACTTC
CASSYPKPGQGSRAVKNIQYF
>-|TRBJ2-1|TRBV19|TRBD2
TGTGCCAGTAGTATGACTAGCGCATCCCTCGAAAAGTTCTTC
CASSMTSASLEKFF
>-|TRBJ2-7|TRBV6-2/TRBV6-3|-
TGTGCCAGCAGTGGGTCAGGGCGTGAGTACGAGCAGTACTTC
CASSGSGREYEQYF
>few|TRBJ1-5|TRBV18|TRBD1
TGTGCCAGCTCACCCGAACAGGGGTTAGGCAATCAGCCCCAGCATTTT
CASSPEQGLGNQPQHF
>few|TRBJ1-1|TRBV5-1|TRBD1
TGCGCCAGCAGCTTGGCCCAGGGACAGGGGAACACTGAAGCTTTCTTT
CASSLAQGQGNTEAFF
>-|TRBJ2-7|TRBV5-1|TRBD2
TGCGCCAGCAGCGCCCCCGGCGGGGGGAGCTCCTACGAGCAGTACTTC
CASSAPGGGSSYEQYF